A selection of T cell receptor beta chains follows, all from one sample in a study of metastatic and nonmetastatic thyroid tumors. TCRdb reanalyzed the PCR reads with MiXCR. The sample carries 25,000 to 35,000 clones, 3.5% to 4.5% recorded once. The sequenced sample consisted of blood. Receptors were obtained from a female donor with papillary thyroid cancer or a benign thyroid nodule (not recorded which). Some clones in this sample may be carry-over from other donors' samples. Each CDR3 is given with its conserved first and last residue. D genes are given only for firm matches. Clone size appears in some rows only: once, few, many, or a class for an expanded clone.

cdr3_nt | cdr3_aa | cdr3_length | d_call | j_call | v_call | clone_size
TGTGCCAGCAGCTTTGAGGGTCGGGGGGGGCGGCAGTACTTC | CASSFEGRGGRQYF | 14 | TRBD2 | TRBJ2-7 | TRBV7-2 | many
TGTGCCAGCAGCGTGGGACTAGCGGGCAGGGATGAGCAGTTCTTC | CASSVGLAGRDEQFF | 15 | TRBD2 | TRBJ2-1 | TRBV9 | few
TGTGCCAGCAGCCTCCTAGTCTGTCCCGGGGAGCAGTTCTTC | CASSLLVCPGEQFF | 14 | NA | TRBJ2-1 | TRBV7-3 | few
TGTGCCAGCAGACCGGGACTAGGCCATCAGTTGTTC | CASRPGLGHQLF | 12 | TRBD2 | TRBJ2-7 | TRBV6-1 | few
TGCAGTGCCCCGATCAGGGGCACGAACTATGGCTACACCTTC | CSAPIRGTNYGYTF | 14 | NA | TRBJ1-2 | TRBV20-1 | many
TGTGCCAGCAGTTTAGAGTCGAGTGGGGGATACAATGAGCAGTTCTTC | CASSLESSGGYNEQFF | 16 | NA | TRBJ2-1 | TRBV12-3/TRBV12-4 | many
TGTGCCAGCAGTTTAAGACCATTGGCCTCTAATGAAAAACTGTTTTTT | CASSLRPLASNEKLFF | 16 | NA | TRBJ1-4 | TRBV27 | many
TGCGCCAGCAGCCAATCAAGCTACGAGCAGTACTTC | CASSQSSYEQYF | 12 | NA | TRBJ2-7 | TRBV16 | few
TGTGCCAGCAGTAACCGGGGGAGGGGGGAGACCCAGTACTTC | CASSNRGRGETQYF | 14 | NA | TRBJ2-5 | TRBV6-1 | few
TGCGCCAGCAGCTTGGACGGGACAGGGGGGCGCGAGCAGTACTTC | CASSLDGTGGREQYF | 15 | TRBD1 | TRBJ2-7 | TRBV5-1 | many
TGCAGTGCGAAGACAGGGACGGACTATGGCTACACCTTC | CSAKTGTDYGYTF | 13 | TRBD1 | TRBJ1-2 | TRBV20-1 | few
TGTGCCAGCAGTACCGGGACAGGGGGCGCGAGCACTGAAGCTTTCTTT | CASSTGTGGASTEAFF | 16 | TRBD1 | TRBJ1-1 | TRBV27 | many
TGTGCCAGCAGCCAAGGTTCAGGGCCTCAAAATGAGCAGTTCTTC | CASSQGSGPQNEQFF | 15 | NA | TRBJ2-1 | TRBV3-1 | NA
TGTGCCACCAGTCTCGGGACCGATGCCTACGAGCAGTACTTC | CATSLGTDAYEQYF | 14 | NA | TRBJ2-7 | TRBV24-1 | few
TGTGCCACCAGTGATCCCGGGGAAGTCACAGATACGCAGTATTTT | CATSDPGEVTDTQYF | 15 | NA | TRBJ2-3 | TRBV24-1 | few
TGTGCCAGCAGTGAACCGGGCCCAGAAAAACTGTTTTTT | CASSEPGPEKLFF | 13 | NA | TRBJ1-4 | TRBV6-1 | few
TGCAGTGCTAGTCCGCGCGAGGCCAGGTACGAGCAGTACTTC | CSASPREARYEQYF | 14 | NA | TRBJ2-7 | TRBV20-1 | many
TGTGCCAGCAGCTCCAGACTTTTGAACACTGAAGCTTTCTTT | CASSSRLLNTEAFF | 14 | NA | TRBJ1-1 | TRBV11-2 | NA
TGTGCCAGCAGAAATCAGGGGTTACGCGCGAACACCGGGGAGCTGTTTTTT | CASRNQGLRANTGELFF | 17 | NA | TRBJ2-2 | TRBV6-2/TRBV6-3 | NA
TGTGCCAGCAGTTTAAAGCGGGAGACTAGCACAGATACGCAGTATTTT | CASSLKRETSTDTQYF | 16 | TRBD2 | TRBJ2-3 | TRBV28 | NA
TGTGCCAGCAGCCCGGGGGTCCGCACAGATACGCAGTATTTT | CASSPGVRTDTQYF | 14 | NA | TRBJ2-3 | TRBV7-3 | many
TGCGCCAGCAGCTTTAGAGGAACCACTATCTATGGCTACACCTTC | CASSFRGTTIYGYTF | 15 | NA | TRBJ1-2 | TRBV5-1 | NA
TGTGCCACCAGCAGAGGGACAGCGAACACTGAAGCTTTCTTT | CATSRGTANTEAFF | 14 | NA | TRBJ1-1 | TRBV15 | few
TGTGCCAGCAGTCCGTCACAGGGAGGGGGACAGCCCCAGCATTTT | CASSPSQGGGQPQHF | 15 | NA | TRBJ1-5 | TRBV12-3/TRBV12-4 | NA
TGTGCCAGCAGTGACATGGGGGTACCGTTGGCCGATACGCAGTATTTT | CASSDMGVPLADTQYF | 16 | NA | TRBJ2-3 | TRBV6-1 | few
TGCAGTGCTAGAGAGGTAGTCAGCTCCTACAGTGAGCAGTACTTC | CSAREVVSSYSEQYF | 15 | NA | TRBJ2-7 | TRBV20-1 | NA
TGTGCCAGCAGTTACTCAAGGGCGGTTCCCACAGATACGCAGTATTTT | CASSYSRAVPTDTQYF | 16 | NA | TRBJ2-3 | TRBV6-6 | many
TGCAGTGCTACAGACCGGGACAGGCTTCTAAAGACCCAGTACTTC | CSATDRDRLLKTQYF | 15 | TRBD1 | TRBJ2-5 | TRBV20-1 | many
TGTGCCAGCAGTGAGATATGGGAGCATTACTACAATGAGCAGTTCTTC | CASSEIWEHYYNEQFF | 16 | NA | TRBJ2-1 | TRBV25-1 | NA
TGTGCCAGTCAAGGGACGAGCGGGGCAACGCAGTATTTT | CASQGTSGATQYF | 13 | TRBD2 | TRBJ2-3 | TRBV19 | many
TGCGCCAGCAGCTTGGGGGTAGCCAAAAACATTCAGTACTTC | CASSLGVAKNIQYF | 14 | NA | TRBJ2-4 | TRBV5-1 | many
TGCAGTGCCACTAAACAGGGATGGTATGAAAAACTGTTTTTT | CSATKQGWYEKLFF | 14 | NA | TRBJ1-4 | TRBV20-1 | few
TGTGCCAGCAGCGTAGAGGGAGAGACCCAGTACTTC | CASSVEGETQYF | 12 | NA | TRBJ2-5 | TRBV9 | many
TGTGCCATTACCGATTGGAACACTGAAGCTTTCTTT | CAITDWNTEAFF | 12 | NA | TRBJ1-1 | TRBV6-2/TRBV6-3 | few
TGTGCCAGCAGTTACGGGACAGGGTCAACTGAAGCTTTCTTT | CASSYGTGSTEAFF | 14 | TRBD1 | TRBJ1-1 | TRBV6-9 | NA
TGTGCCAGCAGCCCCCGGGACCGCTACAATGAGCAGTTCTTC | CASSPRDRYNEQFF | 14 | NA | TRBJ2-1 | TRBV5-4 | NA
TGTGCCAGCAGTTGGGGACTAGCGGGAAATTGGTACTTC | CASSWGLAGNWYF | 13 | TRBD2 | TRBJ2-5 | TRBV27 | many
TGTGCCAGCACTTTATATAGTTCCGGGAAAGGATCGTACGAGCAGTACTTC | CASTLYSSGKGSYEQYF | 17 | NA | TRBJ2-7 | TRBV6-9 | NA
TGTGCAAGCAGAGGACAGGAAAAATATGGCTACACCTTC | CASRGQEKYGYTF | 13 | TRBD1 | TRBJ1-2 | TRBV2 | few
TGTGCCAGCAGTTTCCTAGCGGGTCCACCCTACGAGCAGTACTTC | CASSFLAGPPYEQYF | 15 | TRBD2 | TRBJ2-7 | TRBV6-2/TRBV6-3 | few
TGTGCCAGCAGTTGGAAGGGACCCCTAGAAACTGAAGCTTTCTTT | CASSWKGPLETEAFF | 15 | NA | TRBJ1-1 | TRBV27 | many
TGTGCCAGCAGCTTGGGACTGGGGGGTGTTGGCTACACCTTC | CASSLGLGGVGYTF | 14 | NA | TRBJ1-2 | TRBV5-4 | many
TGTGCCATCCGAACGGGACCGAACACCGGTGAGCTGTTTTTT | CAIRTGPNTGELFF | 14 | NA | TRBJ2-2 | TRBV10-3 | NA
TGTGCCAGCAGTTTACCTAGCGGATGGAGGGAGACCCAGTACTTC | CASSLPSGWRETQYF | 15 | TRBD2 | TRBJ2-5 | TRBV28 | many
TGTGCCAGATCCTTATTATTTGCAACTAATGAAAGACTGTTTTTT | CARSLLFATNERLFF | 15 | NA | TRBJ1-4 | TRBV6-2/TRBV6-3 | NA
TGTGCCAGCAGCTTAAAGGCAGGGGCTCAGCCCCAGCATTTT | CASSLKAGAQPQHF | 14 | NA | TRBJ1-5 | TRBV7-2 | many
TGTGCCAGCAGTCGACAGGGACGCGAAGATACGCAGTATTTT | CASSRQGREDTQYF | 14 | TRBD1 | TRBJ2-3 | TRBV2 | many
TGTGCCAGCAGCCCTAGGGAGTACTACGAGCAGTACTTC | CASSPREYYEQYF | 13 | NA | TRBJ2-7 | TRBV7-9 | few
TGTGCCAGCAGGGGGTGGAACACTGAAGCTTTCTTT | CASRGWNTEAFF | 12 | NA | TRBJ1-1 | TRBV28 | medium-sized
TGTGCCAGCAGCTTAAGTGGGACTAGCGGGGGAGATACGCAGTATTTT | CASSLSGTSGGDTQYF | 16 | TRBD2 | TRBJ2-3 | TRBV7-3 | many
TGTGCCAGCACTCTCTTCTACGAGCAGTACTTC | CASTLFYEQYF | 11 | NA | TRBJ2-7 | TRBV27 | medium-sized
TGTGCCAGCAGCCTTGGACTAGCGGGAGCCTACGAGCAGTACTTC | CASSLGLAGAYEQYF | 15 | TRBD2 | TRBJ2-7 | TRBV5-8 | many
TGTGCCAGCAGGACAGGGAAGGACTATGGCTACACCTTC | CASRTGKDYGYTF | 13 | TRBD1 | TRBJ1-2 | TRBV28 | medium-sized